The rows below give T cell receptor beta chains drawn from one sample of a study of cytomegalovirus exposure and HLA in healthy donors. The protocol was immunoSEQ multiplex PCR, while the TCRdb copy is restricted to in-frame clones and leaves out a portion. The profile shows roughly 120,000 clones, approximately 89% of them singletons. Sequencing was carried out using PBMCs. These receptors were taken from a man between 18 and 29 years old in good health and CMV-seronegative. CDR3s include the opening cysteine and the closing phenylalanine or tryptophan. The order of the fields is D gene, clone size, J gene, V gene, CDR3 DNA, CDR3 protein. The D gene is left open where the match is weak. The size field is filled for only some rows; it gives once, few, many or a size class.

-,-,TRBJ2-7,TRBV6-5,TGTGCCAGCAGTTTGGGCGGGGCCTCCTACGAGCAGTACTTC,CASSLGGASYEQYF
-,-,TRBJ1-1,TRBV6-5,TGTGCCAGCGGACAACCTGAAGCTTTCTTT,CASGQPEAFF
TRBD1,-,TRBJ2-4,TRBV2,TGTGCCAGCAGTGCCCGACAGGGGGCCAAAAACATTCAGTACTTC,CASSARQGAKNIQYF
-,-,TRBJ2-1,TRBV7-2,TGTGCCAGCAGCTTCCAAAACTACAATGAGCAGTTCTTC,CASSFQNYNEQFF
-,-,TRBJ1-6,TRBV19,TGTGCCAGTAGAAGCGGGGGGCTCCAAGCGGGTCTCCACTTT,CASRSGGLQAGLHF
-,-,TRBJ2-5,TRBV5-1,TGCGCCAGCAGCTTGGTGGCCGGGGAAGAGACCCAGTACTTC,CASSLVAGEETQYF
-,-,TRBJ1-1,TRBV7-2,TGTGCCAGCACAAAGCCGCTCTCCTGGAGTGAAGCTTTCTTT,CASTKPLSWSEAFF
-,-,TRBJ1-3,TRBV28,TGTGCCAGCAGTTTATTACGGACTGCGTCTGGAAACACCATATATTTT,CASSLLRTASGNTIYF
-,-,TRBJ2-5,TRBV11-2,TGTGCCAGCAGCTTAGGAAGACTTGAGACCCAGTACTTC,CASSLGRLETQYF
-,-,TRBJ2-1,TRBV5-1,TGCGCCAGCAGCTTGGGCAGGAACAATGAGCAGTTCTTC,CASSLGRNNEQFF
-,-,TRBJ2-5,TRBV5-4,TGTGCCAGCAGCGTAGAACTAGTAACGGTCCAAGAGACCCAGTACTTC,CASSVELVTVQETQYF
-,-,TRBJ2-3,TRBV5-1,TGCGCCAGCAGTACTAGTACCCGCACAGATACGCAGTATTTT,CASSTSTRTDTQYF
-,once,TRBJ2-1,TRBV14,TGTGCCAGCAGCCCACGCTGGACGGGATTAAGCTCCTACAATGAGCAGTTCTTC,CASSPRWTGLSSYNEQFF
TRBD1,once,TRBJ2-4,TRBV7-9,TGTGCCAGCAGCTTAGGACAGGGGGAGTACATTCAGTACTTC,CASSLGQGEYIQYF
-,-,TRBJ1-4,TRBV19,TGTGCCAGTAGGGCCATGACAGGTTCAACTAATGAAAAACTGTTTTTT,CASRAMTGSTNEKLFF
-,-,TRBJ1-4,TRBV9,TGTGCCAGCAGCGTAGAGGCAGGGAATCTAGCTAATGAAAAACTGTTTTTT,CASSVEAGNLANEKLFF
TRBD1,-,TRBJ1-6,TRBV19,TGTGCCAGTAGTCCAAGACAGGGTGGTTCACCCCTCCACTTT,CASSPRQGGSPLHF
-,-,TRBJ1-1,TRBV4-3,TGCGCCAGCAGCCAAATTAGGAACACTGAAGCTTTCTTT,CASSQIRNTEAFF
-,-,TRBJ1-1,TRBV27,TGTGCCAGCAGTCCCTTCAACTTCAGGGGCGGGAGCACTGAAGCTTTCTTT,CASSPFNFRGGSTEAFF
-,-,TRBJ2-7,TRBV5-6,TGTGCCAGCAGCTCCTCCTCACAGGGTTGGTACGAGCAGTACTTC,CASSSSSQGWYEQYF
TRBD2,-,TRBJ2-1,TRBV6-1,TGTGCCAGCAGTGAAGCTTGGGGACTAGTTTACAATGAGCAGTTCTTC,CASSEAWGLVYNEQFF
-,-,TRBJ1-2,TRBV4-3,TGCGCCAGCAGCCAAGACCAACAGGGTAATCGTCGAGGCTACACCTTC,CASSQDQQGNRRGYTF
-,-,TRBJ1-1,TRBV6-1,TGTGCCAGCAGTGTCGACATTTCGAACACTGAAGCTTTCTTT,CASSVDISNTEAFF
TRBD2,-,TRBJ2-1,TRBV28,TGTGCCAGCAGTTTTGGCACCCAGGGACTAGTGAGCAATGAGCAGTTCTTC,CASSFGTQGLVSNEQFF
TRBD1,-,TRBJ1-1,TRBV15,TGTGCCACCAGTCCCAGGGGGCTTGGTGAAGCTTTCTTT,CATSPRGLGEAFF
TRBD1,-,TRBJ1-1,TRBV6-1,TGTGCCAGCAGTAAATCGGACAGGGTCGGTGAAGCTTTCTTT,CASSKSDRVGEAFF
-,-,TRBJ2-1,TRBV28,TGTGCCAGCAGTTTAGCGTACTACAATGAGCAGTTCTTC,CASSLAYYNEQFF
-,few,TRBJ1-5,TRBV19,TGTGCCAGTAGTACAGGGTTTGGCAATCAGCCCCAGCATTTT,CASSTGFGNQPQHF